The clone carrying this TCR beta chain was detected a few times. The CDR3 length is 14 residues. The V end lost 0 bases, the J end lost 1 base, and 8 bases lay between the germline ends. Germline lookup yields CDR1 SGHRS and CDR2 YFSETQ. This specimen comes from a study of T cells in localized non-small cell lung cancer. Method: immunoSEQ multiplex PCR; TCRdb's copy keeps in-frame clones and lacks some. The sample records under 7,500 clones, under 55% being singletons. This clonotype was sampled from a man aged 35-69 years with stage I lung adenocarcinoma. Sequenced here: lymph node tissue, sampled before any cancer treatment. The gene calls are TRBV5-1 and TRBJ2-7, with D possibly TRBD1 on 5 matching bases. This CDR3 reads CASSLDQGSYEQYF. The CDR3 DNA follows: TGCGCCAGCAGCTTGGATCAGGGATCCTACGAGCAGTACTTC.